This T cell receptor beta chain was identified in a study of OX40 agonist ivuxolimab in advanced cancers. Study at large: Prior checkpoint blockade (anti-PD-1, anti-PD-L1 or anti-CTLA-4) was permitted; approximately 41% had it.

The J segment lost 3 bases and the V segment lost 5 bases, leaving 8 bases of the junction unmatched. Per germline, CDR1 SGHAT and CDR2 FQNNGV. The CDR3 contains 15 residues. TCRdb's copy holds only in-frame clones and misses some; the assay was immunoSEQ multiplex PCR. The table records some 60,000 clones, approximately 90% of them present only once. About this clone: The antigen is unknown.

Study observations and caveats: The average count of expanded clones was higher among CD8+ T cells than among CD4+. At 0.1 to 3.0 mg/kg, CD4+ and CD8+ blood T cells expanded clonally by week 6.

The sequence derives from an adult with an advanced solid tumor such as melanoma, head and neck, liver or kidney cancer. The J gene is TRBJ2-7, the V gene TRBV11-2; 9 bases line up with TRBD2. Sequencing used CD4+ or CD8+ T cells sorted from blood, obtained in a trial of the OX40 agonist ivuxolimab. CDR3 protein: CASSEGASGNYEQYF. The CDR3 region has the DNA TGTGCCAGCAGCGAGGGGGCTAGCGGGAACTACGAGCAGTACTTC.